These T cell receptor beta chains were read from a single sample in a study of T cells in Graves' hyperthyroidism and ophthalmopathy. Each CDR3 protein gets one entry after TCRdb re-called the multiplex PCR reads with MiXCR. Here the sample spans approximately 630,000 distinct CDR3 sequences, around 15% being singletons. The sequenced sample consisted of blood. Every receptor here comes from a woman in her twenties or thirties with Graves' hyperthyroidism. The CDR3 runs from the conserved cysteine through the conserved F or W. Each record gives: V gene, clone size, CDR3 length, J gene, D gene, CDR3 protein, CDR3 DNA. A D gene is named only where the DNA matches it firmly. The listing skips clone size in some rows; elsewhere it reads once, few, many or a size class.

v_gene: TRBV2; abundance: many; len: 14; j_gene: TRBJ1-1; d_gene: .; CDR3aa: CASPRKQGNTEAFF; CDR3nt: TGTGCCAGCCCTCGGAAACAGGGAAACACTGAAGCTTTCTTT
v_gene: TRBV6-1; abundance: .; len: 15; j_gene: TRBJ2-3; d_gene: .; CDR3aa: CASGRGRWGTDTQYF; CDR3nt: TGTGCCAGCGGGCGAGGGAGGTGGGGCACAGATACGCAGTATTTT
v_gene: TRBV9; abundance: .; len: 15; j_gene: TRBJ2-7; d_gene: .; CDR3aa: CASSVGLYSSYEQYF; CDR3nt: TGTGCCAGCAGCGTAGGACTCTATAGCTCCTACGAGCAGTACTTC
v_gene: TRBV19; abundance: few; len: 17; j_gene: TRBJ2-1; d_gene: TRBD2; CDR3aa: CASSGGLAGTQYNEQFF; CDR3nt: TGTGCCAGTAGTGGAGGACTAGCGGGAACCCAATACAATGAGCAGTTCTTC
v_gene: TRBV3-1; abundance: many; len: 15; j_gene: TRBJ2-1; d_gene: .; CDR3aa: CASSQDPGLFNEQFF; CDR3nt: TGTGCCAGCAGCCAAGATCCAGGCCTTTTCAATGAGCAGTTCTTC
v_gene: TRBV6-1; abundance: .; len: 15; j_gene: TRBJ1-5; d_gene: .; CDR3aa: CASVSIGGSNQPQHF; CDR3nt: TGTGCCAGCGTATCGATAGGGGGAAGCAATCAGCCCCAGCATTTT
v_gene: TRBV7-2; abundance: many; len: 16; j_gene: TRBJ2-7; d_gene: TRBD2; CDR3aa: CASSLEGVAGIDEQYF; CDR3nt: TGTGCCAGCAGCTTAGAGGGAGTAGCGGGAATCGACGAGCAGTACTTC
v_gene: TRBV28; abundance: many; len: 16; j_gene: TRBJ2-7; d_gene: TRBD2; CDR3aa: CASSFRAALAGWEQYF; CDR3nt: TGTGCCAGCAGTTTCAGGGCAGCCTTAGCGGGATGGGAGCAGTACTTC
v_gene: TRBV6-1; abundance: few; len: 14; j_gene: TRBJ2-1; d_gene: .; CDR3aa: CASSEATGRETQFF; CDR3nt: TGTGCCAGCAGTGAAGCGACAGGGCGGGAGACCCAGTTCTTC
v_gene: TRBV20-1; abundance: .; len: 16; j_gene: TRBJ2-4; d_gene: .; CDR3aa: CSAGVSQWDGKDIQYF; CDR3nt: TGCAGTGCAGGGGTTAGCCAATGGGATGGCAAAGACATTCAGTACTTC
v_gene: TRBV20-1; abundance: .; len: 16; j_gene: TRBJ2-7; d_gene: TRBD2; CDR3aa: CSAREGNSGRDYEQYF; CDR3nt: TGCAGTGCTAGAGAGGGAAATAGCGGGAGGGATTACGAGCAGTACTTC
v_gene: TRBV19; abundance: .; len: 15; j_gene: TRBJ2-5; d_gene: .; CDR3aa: CASSIYSNGQGTQYF; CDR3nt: TGTGCCAGTAGTATCTACAGCAACGGCCAAGGGACCCAGTACTTC
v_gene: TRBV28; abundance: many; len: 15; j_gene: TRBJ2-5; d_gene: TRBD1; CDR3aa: CASSRQTGWKETQYF; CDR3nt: TGTGCCAGCAGCCGGCAGACAGGGTGGAAAGAGACCCAGTACTTC
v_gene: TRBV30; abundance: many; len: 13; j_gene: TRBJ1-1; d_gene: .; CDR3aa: CAWRMRGNTEAFF; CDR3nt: TGTGCCTGGAGGATGAGGGGTAACACTGAAGCTTTCTTT
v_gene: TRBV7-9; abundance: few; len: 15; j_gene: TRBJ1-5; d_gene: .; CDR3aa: CASSPEGWRDQPQHF; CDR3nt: TGTGCCAGCAGCCCCGAGGGTTGGAGGGATCAGCCCCAGCATTTT
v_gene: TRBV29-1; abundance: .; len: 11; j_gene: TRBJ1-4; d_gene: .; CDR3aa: CSVGSGEKLFF; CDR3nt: TGCAGCGTTGGATCAGGTGAAAAACTGTTTTTT
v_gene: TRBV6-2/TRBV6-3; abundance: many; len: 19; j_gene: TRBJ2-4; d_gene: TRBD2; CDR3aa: CASSYSRSSAGGPREVQYF; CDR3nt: TGTGCCAGCAGTTACTCGAGGAGCTCTGCGGGAGGGCCCCGAGAGGTTCAGTACTTC
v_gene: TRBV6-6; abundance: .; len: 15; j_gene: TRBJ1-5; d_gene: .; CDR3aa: CASSYNPYSNQPQHF; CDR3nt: TGTGCCAGCAGTTACAACCCATATAGCAATCAGCCCCAGCATTTT
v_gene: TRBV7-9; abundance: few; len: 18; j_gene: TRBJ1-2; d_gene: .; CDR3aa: CASSLGGFVTAPGYGYTF; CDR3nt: TGTGCCAGCAGCTTAGGGGGTTTTGTGACAGCCCCGGGCTATGGCTACACCTTC
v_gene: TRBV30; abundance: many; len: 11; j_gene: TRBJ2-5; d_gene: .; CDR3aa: CAWSNQETQYF; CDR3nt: TGTGCCTGGAGCAACCAAGAGACCCAGTACTTC
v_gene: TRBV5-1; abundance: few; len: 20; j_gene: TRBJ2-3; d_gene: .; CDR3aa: CASSLSGILSAFPSTDTQYF; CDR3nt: TGCGCCAGCAGCTTGTCGGGCATTCTTTCTGCCTTCCCAAGCACAGATACGCAGTATTTT
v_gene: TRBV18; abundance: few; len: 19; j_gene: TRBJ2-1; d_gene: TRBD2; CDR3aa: CASSPSAASGRASYNEQFF; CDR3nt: TGTGCCAGCTCACCAAGCGCGGCTAGCGGGAGGGCTTCCTACAATGAGCAGTTCTTC
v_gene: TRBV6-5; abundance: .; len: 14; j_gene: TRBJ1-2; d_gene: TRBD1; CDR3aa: CASSYSTGLGGYTF; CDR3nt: TGTGCCAGCAGTTACTCGACAGGGCTTGGAGGCTACACCTTC
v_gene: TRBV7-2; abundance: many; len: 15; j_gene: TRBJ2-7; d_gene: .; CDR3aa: CASSLGPSGSYEQYF; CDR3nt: TGTGCCAGCAGCCTCGGACCCAGTGGGTCCTACGAGCAGTACTTC
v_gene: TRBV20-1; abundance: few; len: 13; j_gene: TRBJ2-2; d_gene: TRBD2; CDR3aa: CSARKREDGELFF; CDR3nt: TGCAGTGCGCGGAAGCGGGAGGACGGGGAGCTGTTTTTT
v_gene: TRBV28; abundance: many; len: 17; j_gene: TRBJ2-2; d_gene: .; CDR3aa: CASSSPRGAGNTGELFF; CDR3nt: TGTGCCAGCAGTTCCCCCCGAGGGGCGGGAAACACCGGGGAGCTGTTTTTT